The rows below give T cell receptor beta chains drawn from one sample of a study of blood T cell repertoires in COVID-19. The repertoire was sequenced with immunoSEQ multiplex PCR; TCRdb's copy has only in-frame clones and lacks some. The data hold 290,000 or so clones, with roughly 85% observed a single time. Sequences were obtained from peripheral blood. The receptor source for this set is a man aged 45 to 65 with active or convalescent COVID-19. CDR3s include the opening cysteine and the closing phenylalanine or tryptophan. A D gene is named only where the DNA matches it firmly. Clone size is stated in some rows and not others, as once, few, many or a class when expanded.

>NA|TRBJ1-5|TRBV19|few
CASSIDRGILSQHF
TGTGCCAGTAGTATAGATAGGGGGATTTTGTCCCAGCATTTT
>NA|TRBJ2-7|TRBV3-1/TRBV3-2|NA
CASSPGVPYEQYF
TGTGCCAGCAGCCCCGGGGTCCCCTACGAGCAGTACTTC
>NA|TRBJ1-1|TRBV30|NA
CAWSGLSAENTEAFF
TGTGCCTGGAGTGGTTTATCCGCAGAGAACACTGAAGCTTTCTTT
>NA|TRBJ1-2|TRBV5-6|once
CASSSGQSSHYGYTF
TGTGCCAGCAGCAGCGGACAGTCAAGTCACTATGGCTACACCTTC
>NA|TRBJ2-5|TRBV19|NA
CASSAEGLLMETQYF
TGTGCCAGTAGTGCGGAAGGACTATTAATGGAGACCCAGTACTTC
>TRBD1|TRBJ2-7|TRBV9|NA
CASSVGPGGHEQYF
TGTGCCAGCAGCGTAGGTCCAGGGGGCCACGAGCAGTACTTC
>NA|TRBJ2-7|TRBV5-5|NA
CASSLRAGSYHEQYF
TGTGCCAGCAGCTTGAGGGCAGGGTCGTACCACGAGCAGTACTTC
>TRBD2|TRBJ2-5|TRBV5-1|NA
CASSLGTSGRETQYF
TGCGCCAGCAGCCTAGGGACTAGCGGGAGAGAGACCCAGTACTTC
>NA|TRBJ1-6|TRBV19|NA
CASSPRGVNYSPLHF
TGTGCCAGTAGTCCGCGCGGGGTAAACTATTCACCCCTCCACTTT
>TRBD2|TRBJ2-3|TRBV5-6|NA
CASSWTSGSVGTDTQYF
TGTGCCAGCAGCTGGACTAGCGGGAGTGTGGGCACAGATACGCAGTATTTT
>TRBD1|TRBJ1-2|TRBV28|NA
CASSSRTGNYGYTF
TGTGCCAGCAGTTCCCGGACAGGGAACTATGGCTACACCTTC
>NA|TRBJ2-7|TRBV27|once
CASSLQGGAYEQYF
TGTGCCAGCAGCCTTCAGGGGGGCGCATACGAGCAGTACTTC
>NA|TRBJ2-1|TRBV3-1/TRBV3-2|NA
CASSQTSDEQFF
TGTGCCAGCAGCCAGACTAGTGATGAGCAGTTCTTC
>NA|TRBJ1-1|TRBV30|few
CAWRRQINTEAFF
TGTGCCTGGAGAAGACAGATCAACACTGAAGCTTTCTTT
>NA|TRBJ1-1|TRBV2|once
CASSEIWGPNAEAFF
TGTGCCAGCAGTGAAATTTGGGGGCCCAACGCTGAAGCTTTCTTT
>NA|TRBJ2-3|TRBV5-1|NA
CASSLGYLSGADTQYF
TGCGCCAGCAGCTTGGGTTATTTGTCGGGGGCAGATACGCAGTATTTT
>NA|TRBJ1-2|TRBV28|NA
CASSLFPHNYGYTF
TGTGCCAGCAGTTTATTTCCCCATAACTATGGCTACACCTTC
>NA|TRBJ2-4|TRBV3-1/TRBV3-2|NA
CASSQAGSRNIQYF
TGTGCCAGCAGCCAAGCAGGATCCCGAAACATTCAGTACTTC
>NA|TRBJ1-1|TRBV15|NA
CATSRDGGGFYTEAFF
TGTGCCACCAGCAGAGACGGCGGGGGTTTTTACACTGAAGCTTTCTTT
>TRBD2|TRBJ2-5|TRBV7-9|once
CASSPGVAGAQETQYF
TGTGCCAGCAGCCCAGGGGTAGCGGGAGCCCAAGAGACCCAGTACTTC
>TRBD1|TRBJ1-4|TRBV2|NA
CASSGQGVEKLFF
TGTGCCAGCAGTGGTCAGGGGGTTGAAAAACTGTTTTTT
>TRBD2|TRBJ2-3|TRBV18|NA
CASSPGTSGSGTDTQYF
TGTGCCAGCTCACCCGGGACTAGCGGGAGTGGCACAGATACGCAGTATTTT
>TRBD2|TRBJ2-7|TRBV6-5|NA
CASRIAGVNSEQYF
TGTGCCAGCCGGATAGCGGGAGTGAATAGCGAGCAGTACTTC
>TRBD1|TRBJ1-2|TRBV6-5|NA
CASSYSRTGGNYGYTF
TGTGCCAGCAGTTACTCACGGACAGGGGGGAACTATGGCTACACCTTC
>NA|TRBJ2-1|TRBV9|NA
CASSSGENNEQFF
TGTGCCAGCAGTTCAGGGGAAAACAATGAGCAGTTCTTC
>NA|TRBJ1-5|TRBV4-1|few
CASRATRSGNQPQHF
TGCGCCAGCCGCGCGACTAGGTCGGGCAATCAGCCCCAGCATTTT
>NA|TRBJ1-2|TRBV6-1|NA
CASSEAPQSYGYTF
TGTGCCAGCAGTGAAGCGCCACAAAGCTATGGCTACACCTTC
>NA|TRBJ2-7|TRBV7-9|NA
CASSLLVGVRDEQYF
TGTGCCAGCAGCTTATTAGTAGGGGTTCGGGACGAGCAGTACTTC
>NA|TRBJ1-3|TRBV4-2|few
CASSQERALGIYF
TGTGCCAGCAGCCAAGAGCGGGCCTTAGGTATATATTTT
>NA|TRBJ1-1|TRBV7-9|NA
CASSSDRGGNTEAFF
TGTGCCAGCAGCTCCGATAGGGGAGGTAACACTGAAGCTTTCTTT
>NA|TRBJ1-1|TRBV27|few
CASSFLRGTGTEAFF
TGTGCCAGCAGTTTTCTCCGGGGGACGGGCACTGAAGCTTTCTTT
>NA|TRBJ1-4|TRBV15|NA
CATSSLRSGTNEKLFF
TGTGCCACCAGCAGTCTCAGATCGGGAACTAATGAAAAACTGTTTTTT
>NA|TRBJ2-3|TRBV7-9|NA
CASTVGGRRTSTDTQYF
TGTGCCAGCACTGTTGGAGGGAGACGAACTAGCACAGATACGCAGTATTTT
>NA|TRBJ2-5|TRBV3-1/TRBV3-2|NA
CASSHPQETQYF
TGTGCCAGCAGCCACCCTCAAGAGACCCAGTACTTC
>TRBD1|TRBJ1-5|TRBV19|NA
CASSRANPGQGRGNQPQHF
TGTGCCAGTAGTCGAGCTAATCCGGGACAGGGAAGGGGGAATCAGCCCCAGCATTTT
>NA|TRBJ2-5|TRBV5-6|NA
CASSSGVLITQYF
TGTGCCAGCAGCTCGGGGGTCCTGATCACCCAGTACTTC
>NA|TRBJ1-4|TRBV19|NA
CASSFNSAANEKLFF
TGTGCCAGTAGCTTTAACAGTGCCGCTAATGAAAAACTGTTTTTT
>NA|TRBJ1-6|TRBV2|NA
CARGASNSPLHF
TGTGCCAGGGGGGCCAGTAATTCACCCCTCCACTTT
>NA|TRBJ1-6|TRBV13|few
CASSFPSGGGNSPLHF
TGTGCCAGCAGCTTCCCTTCGGGAGGAGGTAATTCACCCCTCCACTTT
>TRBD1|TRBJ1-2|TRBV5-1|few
CASSFSNRGTNYGYTF
TGCGCCAGCAGCTTTTCAAACAGGGGGACTAACTATGGCTACACCTTC
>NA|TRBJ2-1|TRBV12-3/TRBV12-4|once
CASSLRGNEQFF
TGTGCCAGCAGTTTACGGGGAAATGAGCAGTTCTTC
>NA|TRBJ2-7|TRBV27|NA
CASSMRQVSSSYEQYF
TGTGCCAGCAGTATGAGACAGGTGTCGAGCTCCTACGAGCAGTACTTC
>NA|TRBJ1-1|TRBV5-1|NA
CASSLEGPVAFF
TGCGCCAGCAGCTTGGAGGGGCCAGTAGCTTTCTTT
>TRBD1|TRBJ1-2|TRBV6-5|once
CASRGTVNYGYTF
TGTGCCAGCAGGGGGACAGTGAACTATGGCTACACCTTC
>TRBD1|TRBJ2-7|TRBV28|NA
CASSTDRVPYEQYF
TGTGCCAGCAGTACCGACAGGGTCCCCTACGAGCAGTACTTC
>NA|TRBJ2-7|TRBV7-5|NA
CVRSSPGQPSYEQYF
TGTGTCAGAAGCTCCCCGGGACAGCCTTCCTACGAGCAGTACTTC
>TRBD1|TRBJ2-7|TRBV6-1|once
CASSEAGTVTYEQYF
TGTGCCAGCAGTGAGGCCGGGACAGTAACCTACGAGCAGTACTTC
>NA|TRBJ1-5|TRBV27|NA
CASSSLDRPNQPQHF
TGTGCCAGCAGTAGCCTCGACAGACCCAATCAGCCCCAGCATTTT
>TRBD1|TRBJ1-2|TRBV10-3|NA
CAIKADRGNGYTF
TGTGCCATCAAGGCGGACAGGGGGAACGGCTACACCTTC
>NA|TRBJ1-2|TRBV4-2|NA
CASSQVGESYGYTF
TGTGCCAGCAGCCAAGTTGGGGAGAGCTATGGCTACACCTTC
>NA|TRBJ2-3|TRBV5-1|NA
CASSRRPADSADTQYF
TGCGCCAGCAGCCGACGCCCAGCGGATAGTGCAGATACGCAGTATTTT
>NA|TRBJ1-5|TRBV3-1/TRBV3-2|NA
CASSHAGVTQPQHF
TGTGCCAGCAGCCATGCAGGGGTGACTCAGCCCCAGCATTTT
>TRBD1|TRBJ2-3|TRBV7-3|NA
CASSLTGQGVTDTQYF
TGTGCCAGCAGCTTAACGGGACAGGGGGTCACAGATACGCAGTATTTT
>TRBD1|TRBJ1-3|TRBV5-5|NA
CASSPWTGTGNTIYF
TGTGCCAGCAGCCCCTGGACAGGGACTGGAAACACCATATATTTT
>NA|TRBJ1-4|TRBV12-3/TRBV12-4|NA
CASSFRVGEKLFF
TGTGCCAGCAGTTTCAGGGTGGGGGAAAAACTGTTTTTT
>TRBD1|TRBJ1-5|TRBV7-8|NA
CASSFREGQGGQPQHF
TGTGCCAGCAGCTTTAGGGAGGGACAGGGGGGTCAGCCCCAGCATTTT
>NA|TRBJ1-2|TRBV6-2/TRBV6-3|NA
CASSYGAGNLLYGYTF
TGTGCCAGCAGTTACGGGGCAGGGAATCTACTCTATGGCTACACCTTC